This T cell receptor beta chain was recovered during a study of T cells in Graves' hyperthyroidism and ophthalmopathy. In its sample, this clonotype was seen many times. Researchers amplified the TCR beta CDR3 regions from RNA transcripts. First-round RT-PCR of the TCR CDR3 relied on the HTBI primer set. TCRdb re-called the multiplex PCR reads with MiXCR, one entry per CDR3 protein. The sample lists hundreds of thousands of distinct CDR3 sequences; 11% to 15% were seen once. Hyperthyroidism in the patients, aged 18 to 65, was newly diagnosed and under 2 months in duration. Trimming removed 4 bases at V and 2 bases at J, with 13 bases between. The CDR3 is 14 amino acids. Germline-derived CDR1 and CDR2 are SGHRS and YFSETQ.

The sequenced sample was blood. The source of this sequence is a woman aged 18 to 35 with Graves' hyperthyroidism. The rearrangement joins TRBV5-1 to TRBJ2-7, with D perhaps matching TRBD1 (5 bases). The CDR3 DNA reads as TGCGCCAGCAGCCTTTCAGGGCCCCCCTACGAGCAGTACTTC. Its protein is CASSLSGPPYEQYF.